The 3 T cell receptor beta chains below come from one sample, sequenced in a study of blood T cell repertoires in COVID-19. TCRdb keeps only in-frame clones here, not all; method: immunoSEQ multiplex PCR. The repertoire has approximately 350,000 clones, 80% to 90% of them found once; the top ten carry around 3%. The sequenced material came from peripheral blood. These receptors all come from a woman between 25 and 40 years old with COVID-19, enrolled during active disease.

J is TRBJ2-1 and V is TRBV18; a weak D match, TRBD1 (6 bases). Trimming cost V 3 bases and J 13 bases, with 16 bases left between them. This CDR3 region has 13 residues. Germline-derived CDR1 and CDR2 are KGHSH and LQKENI. CDR3 protein: CASSPRQEIGQFF. Here the CDR3 DNA reads TGTGCCAGCTCACCCCGACAGGAGATCGGTCAGTTCTTC.

In the case of this clone: The same CDR3 also results from other DNA sequences found in this sample. V gene TRBV9 combines with J gene TRBJ1-5, with D possibly being TRBD1 (5 bases). Germline CDR1 is SGDLS and CDR2 is YYNGEE. V lost 3 bases and J 2 bases, leaving 9 bases between the germline ends. The CDR3 sequence is 14 residues long. The chain's CDR3 is CASSAGGGNQPQHF. The CDR3 DNA sequence: TGTGCCAGCAGCGCGGGGGGAGGCAATCAGCCCCAGCATTTT. The variable domain in full, completed from reference TRBV9 and TRBJ1-5, reads DSGVTQTPKHLITATGQRVTLRCSPRSGDLSVYWYQQSLDQGLQFLIQYYNGEERAKGNILERFSAQQFPDLHSELNLSSLELGDSALYFCASSAGGGNQPQHFGDGTRLSIL.

This sequence joins TRBV12-3 or TRBV12-4 and TRBJ2-7, with D maybe TRBD1 (6 bases). CDR3 length: 13 residues. The V gene lost 4 bases and the J gene lost 3 bases, with 10 bases spanning the gap. The CDR3 spells CASSSGVSYEQYV. DNA of the CDR3: TGTGCCAGCAGTTCAGGGGTGAGCTACGAGCAGTACGTC.